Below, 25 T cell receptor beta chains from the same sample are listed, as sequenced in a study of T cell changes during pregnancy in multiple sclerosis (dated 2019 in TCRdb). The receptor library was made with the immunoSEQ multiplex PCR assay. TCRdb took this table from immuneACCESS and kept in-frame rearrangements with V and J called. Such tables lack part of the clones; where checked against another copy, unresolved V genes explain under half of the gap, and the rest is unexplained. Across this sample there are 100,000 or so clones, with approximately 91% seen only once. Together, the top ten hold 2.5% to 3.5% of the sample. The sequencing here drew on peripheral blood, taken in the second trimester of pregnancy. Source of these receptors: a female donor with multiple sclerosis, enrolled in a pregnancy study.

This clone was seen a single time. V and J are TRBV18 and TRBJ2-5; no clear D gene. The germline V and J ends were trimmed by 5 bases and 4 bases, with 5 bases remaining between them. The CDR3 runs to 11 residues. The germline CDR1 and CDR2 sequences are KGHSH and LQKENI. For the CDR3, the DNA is TGTGCCAGCTCATACACAGAGACCCAGTACTTC. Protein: CASSYTETQYF. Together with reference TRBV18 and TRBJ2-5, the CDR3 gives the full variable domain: NAGVMQNPRHLVRRRGQEARLRCSPMKGHSHVYWYRQLPEEGLKFMVYLQKENIIDESGMPKERFSAEFPKEGPSILRIQQVVRGDSAAYFCASSYTETQYFGPGTRLLVL.

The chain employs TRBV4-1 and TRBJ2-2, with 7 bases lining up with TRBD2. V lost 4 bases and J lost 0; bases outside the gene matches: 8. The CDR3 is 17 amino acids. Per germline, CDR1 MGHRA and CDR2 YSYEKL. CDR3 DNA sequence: TGCGCCAGCAGCCGAGGTGGCGGGAGCCCGAACACCGGGGAGCTGTTTTTT. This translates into CASSRGGGSPNTGELFF.

The CDR3 loop is CASSEAWGNKYEQYF. The CDR3 DNA reads TGTGCCAGCAGTGAAGCGTGGGGCAACAAATACGAGCAGTACTTC. J is TRBJ2-7 and V is TRBV2; D is possibly TRBD1 (5 bases). The length of the CDR3 is 15 residues. Per germline, CDR1 SNHLY and CDR2 FYNNEI. Trimming cost V 0 bases and J 4 bases, with 13 bases left between them.

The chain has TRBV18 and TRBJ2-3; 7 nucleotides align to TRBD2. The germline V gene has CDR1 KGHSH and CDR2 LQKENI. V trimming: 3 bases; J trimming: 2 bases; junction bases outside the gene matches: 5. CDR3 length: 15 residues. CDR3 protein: CASSPGLGNTDTQYF. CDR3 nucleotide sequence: TGTGCCAGCTCACCCGGACTAGGAAACACAGATACGCAGTATTTT.

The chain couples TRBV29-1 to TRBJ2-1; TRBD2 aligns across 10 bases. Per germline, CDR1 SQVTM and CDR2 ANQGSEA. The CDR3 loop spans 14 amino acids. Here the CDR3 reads CSHSGRASYNEQFF. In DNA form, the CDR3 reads TGCAGTCACAGCGGGAGGGCCTCGTACAATGAGCAGTTCTTC.

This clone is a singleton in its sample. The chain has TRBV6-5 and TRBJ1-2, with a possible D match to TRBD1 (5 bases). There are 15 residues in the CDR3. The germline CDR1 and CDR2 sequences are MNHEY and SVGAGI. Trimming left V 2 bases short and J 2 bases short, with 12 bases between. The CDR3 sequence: CASSYLDRLNYGYTF. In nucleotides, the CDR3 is TGTGCCAGCAGTTACCTTGACAGACTGAACTATGGCTACACCTTC.

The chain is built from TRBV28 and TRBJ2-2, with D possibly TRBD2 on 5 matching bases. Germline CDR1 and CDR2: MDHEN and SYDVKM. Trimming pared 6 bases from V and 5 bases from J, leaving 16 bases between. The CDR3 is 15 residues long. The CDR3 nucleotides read TGTGCCAGCAGAACCGGAGGCCCCCGTACCGGGGAGCTGTTTTTT. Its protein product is CASRTGGPRTGELFF.

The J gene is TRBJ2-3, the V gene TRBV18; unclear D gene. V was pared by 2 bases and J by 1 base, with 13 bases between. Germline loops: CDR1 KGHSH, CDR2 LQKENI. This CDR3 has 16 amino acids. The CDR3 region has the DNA TGTGCCAGCTCACCAGATTTAAAGAGGCGCACAGATACGCAGTATTTT. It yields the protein CASSPDLKRRTDTQYF.

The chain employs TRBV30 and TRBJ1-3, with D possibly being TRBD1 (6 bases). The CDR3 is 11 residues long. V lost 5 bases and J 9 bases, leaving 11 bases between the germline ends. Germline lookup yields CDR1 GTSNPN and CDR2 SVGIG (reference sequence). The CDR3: CAWGGAGTIYF. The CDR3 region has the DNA TGTGCCTGGGGGGGCGCGGGCACCATATATTTT.

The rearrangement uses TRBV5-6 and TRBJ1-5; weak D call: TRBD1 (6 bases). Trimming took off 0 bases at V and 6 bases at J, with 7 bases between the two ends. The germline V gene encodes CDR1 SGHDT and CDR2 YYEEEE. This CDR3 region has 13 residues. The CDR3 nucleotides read TGTGCCAGCAGCTTGGACAGGGCTCAGCCCCAGCATTTT. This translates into CASSLDRAQPQHF.

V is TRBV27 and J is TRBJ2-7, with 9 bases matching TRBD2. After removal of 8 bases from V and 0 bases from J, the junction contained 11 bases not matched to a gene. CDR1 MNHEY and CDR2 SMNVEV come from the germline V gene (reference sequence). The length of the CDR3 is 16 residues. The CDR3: CASPRLAAFPSYEQYF. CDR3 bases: TGTGCCAGCCCCCGACTAGCGGCCTTCCCCTCCTACGAGCAGTACTTC.

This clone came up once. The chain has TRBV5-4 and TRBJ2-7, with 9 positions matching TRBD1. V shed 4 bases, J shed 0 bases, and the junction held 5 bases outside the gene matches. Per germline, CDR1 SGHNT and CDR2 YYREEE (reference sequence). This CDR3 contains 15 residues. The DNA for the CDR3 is TGTGCCAGCAGCAGGGGGACAGGGAGCTCCTACGAGCAGTACTTC. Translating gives CASSRGTGSSYEQYF.

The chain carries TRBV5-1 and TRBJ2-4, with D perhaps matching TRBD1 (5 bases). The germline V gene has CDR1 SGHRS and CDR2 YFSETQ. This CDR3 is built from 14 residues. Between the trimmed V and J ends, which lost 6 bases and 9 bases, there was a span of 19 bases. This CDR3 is CASKRQSPGTIQYF. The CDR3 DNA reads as TGCGCCAGCAAACGACAGTCTCCGGGTACCATTCAGTACTTC.

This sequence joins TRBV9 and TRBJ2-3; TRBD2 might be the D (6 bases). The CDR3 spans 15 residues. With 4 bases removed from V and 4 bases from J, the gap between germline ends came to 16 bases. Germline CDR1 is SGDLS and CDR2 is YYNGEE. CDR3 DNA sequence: TGTGCCAGCAGCCCTACCGGGAGCGGCGCAGATACGCAGTATTTT. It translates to CASSPTGSGADTQYF.

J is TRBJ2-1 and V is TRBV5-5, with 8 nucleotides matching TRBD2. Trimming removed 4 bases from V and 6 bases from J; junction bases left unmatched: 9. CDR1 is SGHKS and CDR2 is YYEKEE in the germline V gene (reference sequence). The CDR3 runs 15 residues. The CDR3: CASSRPIGLANEQFF. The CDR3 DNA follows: TGTGCCAGCAGCAGACCTATCGGACTAGCCAATGAGCAGTTCTTC.

The CDR3 here is CASSPRGNIQYF. CDR3 DNA sequence: TGTGCCAGCAGCCCCAGGGGTAACATTCAGTACTTC. The rearrangement joins TRBV14 to TRBJ2-4, with D possibly TRBD1 on 6 matching bases. V gave up 4 bases and J gave up 7 bases, with 8 bases separating them. The CDR3 runs to 12 residues. Germline V CDR1 and CDR2: SGHDN, FVKESK.

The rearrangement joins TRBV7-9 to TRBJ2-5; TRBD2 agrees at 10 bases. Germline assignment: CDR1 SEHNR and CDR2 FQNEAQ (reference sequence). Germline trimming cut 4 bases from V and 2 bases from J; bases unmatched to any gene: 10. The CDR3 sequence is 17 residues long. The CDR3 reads CASSWTAGGAPQETQYF. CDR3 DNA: TGTGCCAGCAGCTGGACAGCGGGAGGGGCCCCACAAGAGACCCAGTACTTC.

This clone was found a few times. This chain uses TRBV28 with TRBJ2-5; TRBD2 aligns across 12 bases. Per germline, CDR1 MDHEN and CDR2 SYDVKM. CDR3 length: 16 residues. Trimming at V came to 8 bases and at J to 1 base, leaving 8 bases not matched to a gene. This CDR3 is CASRWTSGAFQETQYF. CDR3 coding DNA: TGTGCCAGCCGATGGACTAGCGGGGCCTTCCAAGAGACCCAGTACTTC.

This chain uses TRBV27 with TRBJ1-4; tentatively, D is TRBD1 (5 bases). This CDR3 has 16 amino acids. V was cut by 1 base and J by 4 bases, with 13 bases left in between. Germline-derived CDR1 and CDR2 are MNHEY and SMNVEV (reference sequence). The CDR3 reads CASSLYRPGVNEKLFF. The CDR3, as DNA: TGTGCCAGCAGTTTATACAGGCCGGGGGTTAATGAAAAACTGTTTTTT.

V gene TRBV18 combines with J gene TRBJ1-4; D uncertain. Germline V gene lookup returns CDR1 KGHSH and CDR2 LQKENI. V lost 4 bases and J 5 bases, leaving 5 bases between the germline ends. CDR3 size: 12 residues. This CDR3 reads CASSRLNEKLFF. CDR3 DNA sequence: TGTGCCAGCTCACGTCTAAATGAAAAACTGTTTTTT.

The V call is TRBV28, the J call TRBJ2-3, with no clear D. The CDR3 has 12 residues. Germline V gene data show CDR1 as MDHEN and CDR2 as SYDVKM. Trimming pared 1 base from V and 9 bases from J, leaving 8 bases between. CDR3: CASSLYTVTQYF. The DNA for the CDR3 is TGTGCCAGCAGTTTATACACCGTAACGCAGTATTTT. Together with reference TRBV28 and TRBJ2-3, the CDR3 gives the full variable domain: DVKVTQSSRYLVKRTGEKVFLECVQDMDHENMFWYRQDPGLGLRLIYFSYDVKMKEKGDIPEGYSVSREKKERFSLILESASTNQTSMYLCASSLYTVTQYFGPGTRLTVL.

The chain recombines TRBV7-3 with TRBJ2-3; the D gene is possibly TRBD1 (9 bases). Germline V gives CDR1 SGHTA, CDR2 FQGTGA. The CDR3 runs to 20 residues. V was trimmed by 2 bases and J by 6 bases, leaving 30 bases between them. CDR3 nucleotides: TGTGCCAGCAGCTTAGGCCGGGACAGGGTTGATGCAGCGGGAGTCGATACGCAGTATTTT. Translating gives CASSLGRDRVDAAGVDTQYF.

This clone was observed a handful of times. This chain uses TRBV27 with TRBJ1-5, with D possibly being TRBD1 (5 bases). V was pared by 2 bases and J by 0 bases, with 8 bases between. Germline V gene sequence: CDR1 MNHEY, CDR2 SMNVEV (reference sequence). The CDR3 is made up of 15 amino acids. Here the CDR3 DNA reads TGTGCCAGCAGTTTACAGGGACTTAGCAATCAGCCCCAGCATTTT. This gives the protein CASSLQGLSNQPQHF.

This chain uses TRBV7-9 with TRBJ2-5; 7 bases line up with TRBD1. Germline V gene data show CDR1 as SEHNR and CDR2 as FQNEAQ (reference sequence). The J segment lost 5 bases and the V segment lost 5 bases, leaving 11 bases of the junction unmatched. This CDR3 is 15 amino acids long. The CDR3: CASSVPTGAVETQYF. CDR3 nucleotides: TGTGCCAGCAGCGTCCCTACAGGGGCGGTGGAGACCCAGTACTTC.

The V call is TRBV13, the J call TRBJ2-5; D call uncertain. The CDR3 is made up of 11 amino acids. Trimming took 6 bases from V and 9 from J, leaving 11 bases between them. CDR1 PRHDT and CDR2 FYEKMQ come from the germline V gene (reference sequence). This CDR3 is CASRVGFAQYF. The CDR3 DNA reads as TGTGCCAGCAGAGTCGGTTTTGCCCAGTACTTC.